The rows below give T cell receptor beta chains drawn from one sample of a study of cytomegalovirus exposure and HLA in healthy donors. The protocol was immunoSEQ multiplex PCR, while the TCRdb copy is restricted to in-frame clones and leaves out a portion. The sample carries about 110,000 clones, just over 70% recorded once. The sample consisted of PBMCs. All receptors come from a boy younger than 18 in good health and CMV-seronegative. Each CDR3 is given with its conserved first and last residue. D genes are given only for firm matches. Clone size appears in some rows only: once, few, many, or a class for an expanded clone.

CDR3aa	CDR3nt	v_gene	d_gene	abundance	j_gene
CASSFHRGYGYTF	TGCGCCAGCAGCTTCCACAGGGGCTATGGCTACACCTTC	TRBV5-1	TRBD1	-	TRBJ1-2
CASSQMIAGEQETQYF	TGCGCCAGCAGCCAAATGATAGCGGGGGAACAAGAGACCCAGTACTTC	TRBV4-3	TRBD2	-	TRBJ2-5
CASSEGFEGSGNTIYF	TGTGCCAGCAGTGAGGGGTTCGAGGGATCTGGAAACACCATATATTTT	TRBV2	-	-	TRBJ1-3
CASSGASTDTQYF	TGTGCCAGCAGTGGAGCTAGCACAGATACGCAGTATTTT	TRBV14	-	-	TRBJ2-3
CASSFIHPAGQPQHF	TGCGCCAGCAGCTTTATACACCCGGCAGGTCAGCCCCAGCATTTT	TRBV5-1	-	-	TRBJ1-5
CASSDVSGRRNQPQHF	TGCGCCAGCAGTGATGTCTCAGGTCGGCGCAATCAGCCCCAGCATTTT	TRBV10-1	-	-	TRBJ1-5
CASSLNQGLEQYF	TGCGCCAGCAGCCTGAACCAGGGTTTAGAGCAGTACTTC	TRBV5-1	-	-	TRBJ2-7
CASSQPGQGNNEQFF	TGCGCCAGCAGCCAACCGGGACAGGGTAACAATGAGCAGTTCTTC	TRBV4-1	TRBD1	-	TRBJ2-1
CATRDSQETQYF	TGTGCCACCCGGGACAGTCAAGAGACCCAGTACTTC	TRBV6-1	TRBD1	once	TRBJ2-5
CASSGRTGTYEQYF	TGTGCCAGCAGCGGAAGGACAGGGACTTACGAGCAGTACTTC	TRBV5-4	TRBD1	-	TRBJ2-7
CASSPTGSVNTEAFF	TGTGCCAGTAGTCCGACAGGGTCTGTGAACACTGAAGCTTTCTTT	TRBV19	TRBD1	once	TRBJ1-1
CASSPRNPDTDTQYF	TGTGCCAGCAGCCCTCGTAATCCAGACACAGATACGCAGTATTTT	TRBV11-3	-	-	TRBJ2-3
CASGLTSGLAKNIQYF	TGTGCTAGTGGTCTGACTAGCGGGTTAGCCAAAAACATTCAGTACTTC	TRBV12-5	TRBD2	-	TRBJ2-4
CAWSFGTFEQFF	TGTGCCTGGAGTTTCGGGACTTTTGAGCAGTTCTTC	TRBV30	-	-	TRBJ2-1
CASSQNVVPGQGTPSIPLHF	TGCGCCAGCAGCCAAAACGTCGTCCCGGGACAGGGGACCCCAAGTATACCCCTCCACTTT	TRBV4-1	TRBD1	-	TRBJ1-6
CASSPEDRPNQPQHF	TGTGCCAGCTCACCAGAGGACAGACCCAATCAGCCCCAGCATTTT	TRBV18	-	-	TRBJ1-5
CASSVDLVGAEQFF	TGTGCCAGCAGCGTAGATCTAGTTGGCGCTGAGCAGTTCTTC	TRBV9	-	few	TRBJ2-1
CASSSGAGVSGANVLTF	TGTGCCAGCAGCTCGGGTGCAGGGGTCTCTGGGGCCAACGTCCTGACTTTC	TRBV11-3	-	few	TRBJ2-6
CATRGVGGSISPLHF	TGTGCCACCCGGGGGGTCGGAGGGTCGATCTCACCCCTCCACTTT	TRBV11-2	-	-	TRBJ1-6
CASSGMIRGAFF	TGTGCCAGCAGTGGGATGATAAGGGGAGCTTTCTTT	TRBV2	-	-	TRBJ1-1
CASSRRVGNTGELFF	TGCGCCAGCAGCCGCAGGGTCGGGAACACCGGGGAGCTGTTTTTT	TRBV5-1	-	few	TRBJ2-2
CSVTDRGPAPYEQYF	TGCAGCGTAACGGACAGGGGGCCTGCCCCCTACGAGCAGTACTTC	TRBV29-1	TRBD1	-	TRBJ2-7
CASSDPKRGGVQETQYF	TGTGCCAGCAGTGACCCGAAACGCGGCGGAGTTCAAGAGACCCAGTACTTC	TRBV6-4	-	-	TRBJ2-5
CASSSGTYYRGRSSNYGYTF	TGTGCCAGCAGTTCCGGTACCTACTACAGGGGACGATCGTCAAACTATGGCTACACCTTC	TRBV27	TRBD1	few	TRBJ1-2
CASSIIGQAYEQYF	TGTGCCAGCAGTATTATCGGACAGGCCTACGAGCAGTACTTC	TRBV28	TRBD1	-	TRBJ2-7
CASSQSPATNEKLFF	TGTGCCAGCAGCCAATCACCAGCAACTAATGAAAAACTGTTTTTT	TRBV4-2	-	-	TRBJ1-4
CASSPRQGLEQYF	TGTGCCAGCAGCCCCCGACAGGGTCTCGAGCAGTACTTC	TRBV7-9	TRBD1	few	TRBJ2-7
CASSSRLAGTYEQYF	TGCGCCAGCAGCTCCCGACTAGCGGGAACCTACGAGCAGTACTTC	TRBV4-1	TRBD2	-	TRBJ2-7
CASSLVPLASGGFTDTQYF	TGTGCCAGCAGCTTGGTACCCCTGGCTAGCGGGGGGTTCACAGATACGCAGTATTTT	TRBV5-4	TRBD2	-	TRBJ2-3
CAISGDRANTGELFF	TGTGCCATCAGTGGGGACAGGGCGAACACCGGGGAGCTGTTTTTT	TRBV10-3	TRBD1	-	TRBJ2-2
CASRPQGPALGKLFF	TGTGCCAGCAGACCACAGGGGCCGGCCTTGGGCAAACTGTTTTTT	TRBV28	TRBD1	-	TRBJ1-4
CASSPLGGAEAFF	TGTGCCAGCAGTCCCTTAGGGGGGGCTGAAGCTTTCTTT	TRBV6-5	-	-	TRBJ1-1
CAISESAGRSYEQYF	TGTGCCATCAGTGAGTCGGCAGGCCGCTCCTACGAGCAGTACTTC	TRBV10-3	-	-	TRBJ2-7
CAWSVRSHSYEQYF	TGTGCCTGGAGTGTACGATCACACTCCTACGAGCAGTACTTC	TRBV30	-	-	TRBJ2-7
CASSLDRNTIYF	TGCGCCAGCAGCTTGGATAGAAACACCATATATTTT	TRBV5-1	-	-	TRBJ1-3
CASRILAGDYNEQFF	TGCGCCAGCAGGATACTAGCGGGGGACTACAATGAGCAGTTCTTC	TRBV10-2	TRBD2	few	TRBJ2-1
CASTRRGEEQYF	TGTGCCAGCACCCGGAGGGGAGAAGAGCAGTACTTC	TRBV6-1	-	-	TRBJ2-7
CSGQGGAFF	TGCAGTGGACAGGGAGGAGCTTTCTTT	TRBV20-1	TRBD1	-	TRBJ1-1
CATWDRLPSTQYF	TGTGCCACATGGGACAGGCTCCCTTCGACGCAGTATTTT	TRBV10-3	TRBD1	-	TRBJ2-3
CASGPDRGYEQYF	TGTGCCAGTGGACCGGACAGGGGCTACGAGCAGTACTTC	TRBV19	TRBD1	few	TRBJ2-7
CASTTSGTDTGELFF	TGTGCCAGCACCACTAGCGGGACGGACACCGGGGAGCTGTTTTTT	TRBV6-5	TRBD2	few	TRBJ2-2
CASSLQTANTGELFF	TGTGCCAGCTCCCTCCAGACAGCAAACACCGGGGAGCTGTTTTTT	TRBV11-2	-	-	TRBJ2-2
CASSEYPVSTNEKLFF	TGTGCCAGCAGTGAATATCCGGTTTCAACTAATGAAAAACTGTTTTTT	TRBV25-1	-	-	TRBJ1-4
CASSDASEAFF	TGTGCCAGCAGTGATGCCAGTGAAGCTTTCTTT	TRBV6-1	-	few	TRBJ1-1
CASSVDAGGGREQYF	TGTGCCAGCAGCGTAGACGCGGGAGGTGGGCGCGAGCAGTACTTC	TRBV9	TRBD2	-	TRBJ2-7
CASSQLPGAANTIYF	TGCGCCAGCAGCCAACTTCCTGGGGCAGCAAACACCATATATTTT	TRBV4-1	-	-	TRBJ1-3
CAWRRGPGQGATAFF	TGTGCCTGGAGAAGGGGACCCGGACAGGGGGCAACAGCTTTCTTT	TRBV30	TRBD1	-	TRBJ1-1
CASSSHRDRGNTIYF	TGTGCCAGCAGCTCTCACAGGGACCGCGGAAACACCATATATTTT	TRBV11-2	-	-	TRBJ1-3
CASSSGPSEYNEQFF	TGTGCCAGCAGCTCAGGGCCGTCAGAATACAATGAGCAGTTCTTC	TRBV7-3	-	-	TRBJ2-1
CASSAADRGLYEQYF	TGTGCCAGCAGTGCCGCGGACAGGGGCTTGTACGAGCAGTACTTC	TRBV11-3	TRBD1	-	TRBJ2-7
CAGTVFSTDTQYF	TGTGCCGGAACAGTTTTCTCCACAGATACGCAGTATTTT	TRBV2	-	few	TRBJ2-3
CASSLSRSTDTQYF	TGCGCCAGCAGCTTGAGCCGGAGCACAGATACGCAGTATTTT	TRBV5-1	-	-	TRBJ2-3
CASSLDPGELYEQYF	TGCGCCAGCAGCTTGGACCCAGGGGAGCTCTACGAGCAGTACTTC	TRBV5-1	-	-	TRBJ2-7